This TCR beta chain is drawn from a study of T cells in Graves' hyperthyroidism and ophthalmopathy. Regarding the study as a whole: Most thyroid clonotypes that were expanded above 0.001 also turned up in blood.

The PBMCs were sourced from fresh peripheral blood (10 ml). The CDR3 has 14 amino acids. With 5 bases removed from V and 5 bases from J, the gap between germline ends came to 10 bases. CDR1 is SGHAT, CDR2 FQNNGV, per germline. This clonotype was counted only a few times. Its antigen is unknown. What was amplified from RNA transcripts were TCR beta CDR3 regions. When the TCR CDR3 underwent first-round RT-PCR, the HTBI primer set was used. MiXCR, applied by TCRdb to the multiplex PCR reads, yields one record per CDR3 protein. The sample includes some 460,000 distinct CDR3 sequences, 15% to 19% of them seen just once.

This receptor was obtained from a woman under 30 with Graves' hyperthyroidism. Sample: blood. The genes are TRBV11-2 and TRBJ1-6; the D is unclear. CDR3 in amino acids: CASSGRRNNSPLHF. CDR3 nucleotides: TGTGCCAGCAGCGGTAGGCGGAATAATTCACCCCTCCACTTT.